Below are 15 T cell receptor beta chains sequenced from a single sample in a study of vaccination and CD4 T cells after COVID-19. In TCRdb, the PCR reads were re-called with MiXCR into one record per CDR3 protein. The sample yields around 14,000 distinct CDR3 sequences, 69% seen once. The material was CD4+ T cells from blood, obtained after SARS-CoV-2 vaccination. The origin of the receptors is a human donor who had recovered from COVID-19.

The V gene is TRBV19, the J gene TRBJ2-5; no definite D call. CDR3 size: 12 residues. V lost 3 bases and J 2 bases, leaving 4 bases between the germline ends. CDR1 is LNHDA and CDR2 is SQIVND in the germline V gene (reference sequence). CDR3 nucleotides: TGTGCCAGTAGTATTGGTCAAGAGACCCAGTACTTC. Translated, it gives CASSIGQETQYF.

This clonotype has just a few counts. The chain recombines TRBV7-2 with TRBJ1-6, with D unclear. Trimming stripped 5 bases from V and 5 bases from J, with 10 bases between. The CDR3 has 14 amino acids. CDR1 and CDR2 (germline): SGHTA, FQGNSA. Here the CDR3 reads CASSPGQNNSPLHF. CDR3 nucleotides: TGTGCCAGCAGCCCGGGTCAAAATAATTCACCCCTCCACTTT.

The sample holds a few counts of this clonotype. The chain joins TRBV7-3 to TRBJ2-5; no reliable D call. CDR3 length equals 13 residues. The germline V and J ends were trimmed by 5 bases and 2 bases, with 9 bases remaining between them. Germline CDR1 reads SGHTA; CDR2 reads FQGTGA. The CDR3 here is CASSRSPQETQYF. CDR3 nucleotide sequence: TGTGCCAGCAGCCGGTCCCCTCAAGAGACCCAGTACTTC. The full variable domain, rest sourced from reference TRBV7-3 and TRBJ2-5, is GAGVSQTPSNKVTEKGKYVELRCDPISGHTALYWYRQSLGQGPEFLIYFQGTGAADDSGLPNDRFFAVRPEGSVSTLKIQRTERGDSAVYLCASSRSPQETQYFGPGTRLLVL.

The J gene is TRBJ1-2, the V gene TRBV20-1; D ambiguous. This CDR3 is 11 amino acids long. Looked up from germline, CDR1 is DFQATT and CDR2 is SNEGSKA (reference sequence). V was trimmed by 0 bases and J by 7 bases, leaving 6 bases between them. The CDR3 region has the DNA TGCAGTGCTAGAGATCTCCCTGGCTACACCTTC. Amino acid sequence: CSARDLPGYTF.

This chain connects TRBV23-1 to TRBJ1-5; D is unclear. TRBV23-1 is an ORF, and what it does is uncertain. Trimming shortened V by 6 bases and J by 0 bases, and 18 bases separated the two germline ends. The CDR3 length is 17 residues. The CDR3 reads CASRGTTQKYSNQPQHF. DNA of the CDR3: TGCGCCAGCAGGGGAACCACGCAGAAGTATAGCAATCAGCCCCAGCATTTT.

The chain links TRBV7-6 to TRBJ1-5; no clear D gene. V was trimmed by 1 base and J by 5 bases, leaving 15 bases between them. This CDR3 is 16 amino acids long. The germline V gene encodes CDR1 SGHVS and CDR2 FNYEAQ. CDR3 coding DNA: TGTGCCAGCAGCTTAGTAGCTGGTCTTTCCTATCAGCCCCAGCATTTT. Its protein is CASSLVAGLSYQPQHF. Complete variable domain (other parts from reference TRBV7-6 and TRBJ1-5): GAGVSQSPRYKVTKRGQDVALRCDPISGHVSLYWYRQALGQGPEFLTYFNYEAQQDKSGLPNDRFSAERPEGSISTLTIQRTEQRDSAMYRCASSLVAGLSYQPQHFGDGTRLSIL.

This chain joins TRBV18 and TRBJ1-6, with D possibly being TRBD1 (6 bases). Germline lookup yields CDR1 KGHSH and CDR2 LQKENI. Trimming pared 2 bases from V and 7 bases from J, leaving 15 bases between. This CDR3 has 16 amino acids. The CDR3 bases are TGTGCCAGCTCACCAAGCTACAGGGATCGAAATTCACCCCTCCACTTT. It encodes CASSPSYRDRNSPLHF.

This chain links TRBV20-1 with TRBJ1-2, with a possible D match to TRBD1 (5 bases). Between the trimmed V and J ends, which lost 5 bases and 8 bases, there was a span of 15 bases. This CDR3 is built from 12 residues. Per the germline V gene, CDR1 is DFQATT and CDR2 is SNEGSKA (reference sequence). The CDR3 coding sequence is TGCAGTGCTTACCGGGACGCCCGGGGCTACACCTTC. Amino acid sequence: CSAYRDARGYTF.

The chain combines TRBV12-3 or TRBV12-4 with TRBJ1-1; no reliable D call. This CDR3 has 13 amino acids. Trimming took off 3 bases at V and 6 bases at J, with 11 bases between the two ends. In DNA, the CDR3 is TGTGCCAGCAGTTTTACAAGGGATTCTGAAGCTTTCTTT. It encodes CASSFTRDSEAFF.

By share, this clonotype ranks as medium-sized (0.01 to 0.1%). The V and J genes are TRBV6-1 and TRBJ1-5; D not certain. Germline CDR1 and CDR2: MNHNS and SASEGT. The V end was cut by 0 bases, the J end by 3 bases, with 0 bases between. The CDR3 spans 12 residues. CDR3 sequence reads: CASSEANQPQHF. The DNA for the CDR3 is TGTGCCAGCAGTGAAGCCAATCAGCCCCAGCATTTT.

This chain connects TRBV20-1 to TRBJ1-1; D unresolved. CDR3 length: 12 amino acids. Between the trimmed V and J ends, which lost 3 bases and 6 bases, there was a span of 11 bases. Germline V gives CDR1 DFQATT, CDR2 SNEGSKA (reference sequence). CDR3 protein: CSARWVSAEAFF. CDR3 DNA sequence: TGCAGTGCTAGGTGGGTTAGCGCTGAAGCTTTCTTT.

The chain employs TRBV6-2 or TRBV6-3 and TRBJ2-3, with 14 nucleotides matching TRBD2. V lost 2 bases and J lost 4; bases outside the gene matches: 11. Germline values: CDR1 MNHEY, CDR2 SVGEGT. The CDR3 covers 19 residues. Written as DNA, the CDR3 is TGTGCCAGCAGTTACCCCGGGACTAGCGGGAGAAAGGGCGCAGATACGCAGTATTTT. Its protein product is CASSYPGTSGRKGADTQYF.

The chain uses TRBV6-5 and TRBJ2-1; 9 bases map to TRBD2. Unmatched junction bases numbered 2, after V lost 2 bases and J lost 3 bases. This CDR3 has 15 amino acids. Germline CDR1 is MNHEY and CDR2 is SVGAGI. In DNA, the CDR3 is TGTGCCAGCAGTTACGCGGGAGGGGGCTACAATGAGCAGTTCTTC. Its protein is CASSYAGGGYNEQFF.

J is TRBJ1-1 and V is TRBV21-1; TRBD1, the table's D call, lacks a check against the DNA. TRBV21-1 is a documented pseudogene. The CDR3 has 15 amino acids. In DNA form, the CDR3 reads TGTGCCAGCAGCAAAGCCGAACAGGGGAACACTGAAGCTTTCTTT. Its protein is CASSKAEQGNTEAFF.

The chain joins TRBV7-2 to TRBJ2-5; unclear D gene. Germline V gene lookup returns CDR1 SGHTA and CDR2 FQGNSA. The CDR3 has 13 amino acids. Trimming pared 7 bases from V and 4 bases from J, leaving 13 bases between. The CDR3 DNA reads as TGTGCCAGCAAGTTTAGCTACCGAGAGACCCAGTACTTC. This codes for CASKFSYRETQYF.